Below are 2 T cell receptor beta chains sequenced from a single sample in a study of blood T cell repertoires in COVID-19. The assay was immunoSEQ multiplex PCR, and TCRdb's table has in-frame clones only and misses some. The sample includes around 110,000 clones, approximately 88% of them seen just once. The sequenced sample consisted of peripheral blood. All receptors come from a man between 45 and 60 years old with active or convalescent COVID-19.

J is TRBJ1-3 and V is TRBV28; no definite D call. The CDR3 covers 14 residues. Germline CDR1 MDHEN, CDR2 SYDVKM. V was pared by 0 bases and J by 4 bases, with 7 bases between. CDR3 loop: CASSLWSPGNTIYF. The CDR3, as DNA: TGTGCCAGCAGTTTATGGAGTCCCGGAAACACCATATATTTT. The whole variable domain, remainder taken from reference TRBV28 and TRBJ1-3, is DVKVTQSSRYLVKRTGEKVFLECVQDMDHENMFWYRQDPGLGLRLIYFSYDVKMKEKGDIPEGYSVSREKKERFSLILESASTNQTSMYLCASSLWSPGNTIYFGEGSWLTVV.

The chain is built from TRBV5-1 and TRBJ2-7; 7 nucleotides agree with TRBD1. The CDR3 has 14 amino acids. V lost 5 bases and J lost 4; bases outside the gene matches: 9. CDR1 and CDR2 from the germline V gene are SGHRS and YFSETQ. This chain's CDR3 is CASSAAGTDYEQYF. The CDR3 bases are TGCGCCAGCAGTGCGGCCGGGACAGATTACGAGCAGTACTTC.